The entry below describes one T cell receptor beta chain. Its antigen is as yet unknown. A sample-barcoded 5' primer and a J-beta primer mix were used in a second PCR of roughly 6 to 11 cycles. Every molecule of cDNA carried a tag from a template-switch adaptor with 12 random nucleotides. In TCRdb, the 5' RACE reads were re-called with MiXCR into one record per CDR3 protein. Among 1.5 million to 2 million distinct CDR3 sequences listed, approximately 39% were seen once. These data are taken from a study of blood T cells in healthy people across ages. Looking at the study overall: Template-switching capture recovered about one barcoded beta molecule per two T cells. Points from the study as a whole: A roughly linear age-dependent decrease characterized TCR beta diversity per million T cells.

Every participating donor contributed approximately 10 milliliters of peripheral blood through a draw. V was shortened by 3 bases and J by 2 bases, with 11 bases between the two germline ends. Germline V gene lookup returns CDR1 MDHEN and CDR2 SYDVKM. The CDR3 contains 14 residues. This receptor was taken from a human donor in good health. The sequenced sample consisted of blood. The chain combines TRBV28 with TRBJ2-7; D not resolved. The chain's CDR3 is CASSLAYSAYEQYF. In DNA, the CDR3 is TGTGCCAGCAGTTTGGCATACTCCGCCTACGAGCAGTACTTC. Complete variable domain (other parts from reference TRBV28 and TRBJ2-7): DVKVTQSSRYLVKRTGEKVFLECVQDMDHENMFWYRQDPGLGLRLIYFSYDVKMKEKGDIPEGYSVSREKKERFSLILESASTNQTSMYLCASSLAYSAYEQYFGPGTRLTVT.